This TCR beta chain was documented in a study of shared clonotypes between healthy human individuals. For the study at large: Every donor yielded three CD4 naive, three CD4 memory, two CD8 naive and one CD8 memory plate.

Here immunoSEQ multiplex PCR was the method, and the copy in TCRdb shows in-frame clones only, minus some. The table lists more than 150,000 clones, 85% to 95% of them singletons. It was into CD45RA+ naive and CD45RA-negative memory subsets that the CD4+ cells were split. The ends were cut back, 5 bases at V and 2 bases at J, with 10 bases in the middle. CDR1 and CDR2 (germline): SEHNR, FQNEAQ (reference sequence). This CDR3 has 14 amino acids. Study-level findings and limits: Roughly 5% of naive CD4 clonotypes were shared across a handful of donors.

Only a few counts were recorded for this clone. The antigen is undetermined. This sequence was found in a woman aged 30 to 39 in good health. The sequenced sample was naive CD4+ T cells sorted from blood. This sample's subset: CD45RA+ positively selected. The V gene is TRBV7-9, the J gene TRBJ1-5; no clear D gene. CDR3 sequence reads: CASSRSTGNQPQHF. CDR3 nucleotides: TGTGCCAGCAGCCGATCGACCGGCAATCAGCCCCAGCATTTT.